Below, 21 T cell receptor beta chains from the same sample are listed, as sequenced in a study of T cell responses to AZD1222 COVID-19 vaccine. Using immunoSEQ multiplex PCR, the repertoire was profiled, and TCRdb retains in-frame clones only, with some absent. The sample lists approximately 94,000 clones, 85% to 95% occurring once. The sample here was peripheral blood, taken on day 0 of AZD1222 vaccination. All receptors derive from an adult in good health.

This clone occurred once. This chain links TRBV10-3 with TRBJ2-7; D is unresolved. CDR1 and CDR2 from the germline V gene are ENHRY and SYGVKD. CDR3 length: 13 residues. Between the trimmed V and J ends, which lost 4 bases and 0 bases, there was a span of 7 bases. DNA for the CDR3: TGTGCCATCAGTGCTGGCAGCTCCTACGAGCAGTACTTC. This codes for CAISAGSSYEQYF.

This chain connects TRBV7-8 to TRBJ2-2, with D tentatively TRBD1 (6 bases). Trimming left V 4 bases short and J 4 bases short, with 16 bases between. Germline CDR1 SGHVS, CDR2 FQNEAQ. The CDR3 has 16 residues. This CDR3 reads CASSSVQGSFTGELFF. DNA for the CDR3: TGTGCCAGCAGCTCCGTACAGGGCAGTTTCACCGGGGAGCTGTTTTTT.

This clone was seen many times. This chain joins TRBV11-3 and TRBJ2-3, with TRBD2 as a possible D gene (5 bases). V gave up 4 bases and J gave up 2 bases, with 16 bases separating them. This CDR3 comprises 16 residues. In germline, CDR1 is SGHNT, CDR2 YENEEA. The CDR3 spells CASSSRGSGITDTQYF. DNA of the CDR3: TGTGCCAGCAGCTCCCGAGGGTCGGGGATCACAGATACGCAGTATTTT.

The genes are TRBV28 and TRBJ1-2; the D is unclear. This CDR3 region has 13 residues. Looked up from germline, CDR1 is MDHEN and CDR2 is SYDVKM. Trimming stripped 3 bases from V and 2 bases from J, with 7 bases between. The CDR3 protein is CASSFAVNYGYTF. For the CDR3, the DNA is TGTGCCAGCAGTTTTGCGGTAAACTATGGCTACACCTTC.

The CDR3 here is CASSLLGRDSGVYSPLHF. CDR3 nucleotides: TGTGCCAGCAGTCTACTCGGCCGGGACAGTGGCGTTTATTCACCCCTCCACTTT. This chain connects TRBV6-2 or TRBV6-3 to TRBJ1-6; the match to TRBD1 covers 7 bases. CDR1 is MNHEY and CDR2 is SVGEGT in the germline V gene. V shed 5 bases, J shed 8 bases, and the junction held 18 bases outside the gene matches. There are 18 residues in the CDR3.

The chain uses TRBV7-9 and TRBJ2-1, with 8 bases fitting TRBD2. V lost 4 bases and J lost 8; bases outside the gene matches: 16. The CDR3 is made up of 17 amino acids. The germline CDR1 and CDR2 sequences are SEHNR and FQNEAQ (reference sequence). The CDR3 coding sequence is TGTGCCAGCAGCTCTAGCCTAGCGGGCTTCGTGAGGGATGAGCAGTTCTTC. This sequence encodes CASSSSLAGFVRDEQFF.

This sequence joins TRBV5-1 and TRBJ1-5; D is perhaps TRBD1 (6 bases). The V gene's germline CDR1 is SGHRS and CDR2 YFSETQ. The germline V and J ends were trimmed by 5 bases and 2 bases, with 8 bases remaining between them. The CDR3 consists of 13 residues. The CDR3 sequence: CASSRQGNQPQHF. CDR3 DNA sequence: TGCGCCAGCAGTAGACAGGGCAATCAGCCCCAGCATTTT.

This clone has only one observation. As DNA, the CDR3 is TGTGCCAGCAGCTCCTACGGACAGTTTATAGGCTACACCTTC. It translates to CASSSYGQFIGYTF. The chain recombines TRBV7-2 with TRBJ1-2; D perhaps matches TRBD1 (6 bases). CDR3 length equals 14 residues. Germline CDR1 SGHTA, CDR2 FQGNSA. The V gene lost 4 bases and the J gene lost 8 bases, with 17 bases spanning the gap.

The genes are TRBV19 and TRBJ1-5; D call uncertain. CDR1 LNHDA and CDR2 SQIVND come from the germline V gene (reference sequence). The V and J ends lost 7 bases and 1 base respectively, with 11 bases between them. CDR3 length equals 14 residues. CDR3 residues: CASKGFGSNQPQHF. For the CDR3, the DNA is TGTGCCAGTAAAGGCTTCGGGAGCAATCAGCCCCAGCATTTT.

The chain combines TRBV7-2 with TRBJ2-7; 8 bases are shared with TRBD1. The CDR3 is 14 residues long. Losses at the gene ends were 5 bases for V and 5 bases for J; bases not matched to a gene: 8. From germline, CDR1 is SGHTA and CDR2 FQGNSA. Written as DNA, the CDR3 is TGTGCCAGCAGCAAAGGACAGGGATTGCACGAGCAGTACTTC. Its translation: CASSKGQGLHEQYF.

This chain joins TRBV28 and TRBJ2-7, with no clear D. V was cut by 5 bases and J by 0 bases, with 5 bases left in between. The germline gives CDR1 MDHEN, CDR2 SYDVKM. This CDR3 has 12 residues. CDR3 coding DNA: TGTGCCAGCAGTACCGGCTCCTACGAGCAGTACTTC. It encodes CASSTGSYEQYF.

The genes are TRBV9 and TRBJ2-7; 9 bases agree with TRBD1. This CDR3 spans 15 amino acids. Germline V CDR1 and CDR2: SGDLS, YYNGEE. The ends lost 0 bases at V and 5 bases at J; junction bases unmatched: 6. This chain's CDR3 is CASSVGGTGFNEQYF. Written as DNA, the CDR3 is TGTGCCAGCAGCGTAGGAGGGACAGGGTTCAACGAGCAGTACTTC.

The CDR3 DNA sequence: TGCAGTGCTAGTATTTCAGATACGCAGTATTTT. As protein: CSASISDTQYF. The V and J genes are TRBV20-1 and TRBJ2-3; D is unresolved. Per germline, CDR1 DFQATT and CDR2 SNEGSKA (reference sequence). The CDR3 runs 11 residues. V was shortened by 3 bases and J by 4 bases, with 5 bases between the two germline ends.

The chain joins TRBV12-3 or TRBV12-4 to TRBJ1-5, with 7 bases matching TRBD1. Germline trimming cut 5 bases from V and 2 bases from J; bases unmatched to any gene: 0. This CDR3 comprises 13 residues. The CDR3 region is CASSTGGNQPQHF. Here the CDR3 DNA reads TGTGCCAGCAGTACAGGGGGCAATCAGCCCCAGCATTTT.

The gene calls are TRBV24-1 and TRBJ1-2, with 8 bases fitting TRBD1. After removal of 3 bases from V and 4 bases from J, the junction contained 0 bases not matched to a gene. This CDR3 has 13 amino acids. Germline V CDR1 and CDR2: KGHDR, SFDVKD. This CDR3 reads CATSDGTGYGYTF. The CDR3 DNA reads as TGTGCCACCAGTGATGGGACAGGCTATGGCTACACCTTC.

This sequence joins TRBV6-5 and TRBJ2-7, with TRBD2 matching over 7 bases. Germline CDR1 reads MNHEY; CDR2 reads SVGAGI. This CDR3 is built from 12 residues. Trimming at V came to 9 bases and at J to 4 bases, leaving 6 bases not matched to a gene. CDR3 DNA: TGTGCCAGTAAAGCGGGATTATACGAGCAGTACTTC. This gives the protein CASKAGLYEQYF.

The gene calls are TRBV10-3 and TRBJ1-2; possibly TRBD1 for D (6 bases). Trimming pared 5 bases from V and 3 bases from J, leaving 19 bases between. From germline, CDR1 is ENHRY and CDR2 SYGVKD. This CDR3 contains 16 residues. The CDR3 bases are TGTGCCATCAGTTCCCCCGGGGCAGGGGCAGACTATGGCTACACCTTC. Amino acids: CAISSPGAGADYGYTF.

The V and J genes are TRBV7-9 and TRBJ2-7, with TRBD2 matching over 11 bases. Trimming took 5 bases from V and 4 from J; bases not matched to a gene: 10. There are 16 residues in the CDR3. Germline CDR1 and CDR2: SEHNR and FQNEAQ (reference sequence). The CDR3 sequence is CASSPRGTSGRYEQYF. In DNA form, the CDR3 reads TGTGCCAGCAGCCCGCGAGGGACTAGCGGCCGATACGAGCAGTACTTC.

J is TRBJ1-5 and V is TRBV19, with D perhaps matching TRBD1 (5 bases). The CDR3 is 15 residues long. V lost 5 bases and J 3 bases, leaving 14 bases between the germline ends. Germline V lookup: CDR1 LNHDA, CDR2 SQIVND (reference sequence). The DNA for the CDR3 is TGTGCCAGTAGTCCCCCCCGACAGCTCAATCAGCCCCAGCATTTT. Translating gives CASSPPRQLNQPQHF.

The chain carries TRBV30 and TRBJ1-1, with unresolved D. The CDR3 totals 13 residues. V was cut by 8 bases and J by 1 base, with 14 bases left in between. Germline CDR1 and CDR2: GTSNPN and SVGIG (reference sequence). This CDR3 is CATQSSWNTEAFF. The CDR3, as DNA: TGTGCCACCCAATCCTCCTGGAACACTGAAGCTTTCTTT.

The chain carries TRBV19 and TRBJ2-3; D is possibly TRBD1 or TRBD2 (5 bases each). V was cut by 9 bases and J by 2 bases, with 27 bases left in between. Germline CDR1 is LNHDA and CDR2 is SQIVND (reference sequence). This CDR3 spans 18 amino acids. DNA for the CDR3: TGTGCCAGAACCCCCACAGGTCCGGGGCGGTTCTCCACAGATACGCAGTATTTT. This gives the protein CARTPTGPGRFSTDTQYF.